The entry below gives a single T cell receptor (beta chain) sequence along with its context. Its cognate antigen is unknown. TRB was amplified from roughly 250-500 ng of blood genomic DNA. BIOMED2 TRB-A/B primer pools were used in multiplex TRB PCR. TCRdb passed the multiplex PCR reads through MiXCR, listing each CDR3 protein once. The sample consists of some 14,000 distinct CDR3 sequences, roughly 27% of them appearing once. This sample is drawn from a study of T and B cells in COVID-19 patients. The overall study: In the active-infection cohort, about 90% of the roughly 20 patients had comorbidities linked to unfavorable COVID-19 outcome. Broader study findings: Sorted SARS-CoV-2-responsive or tetramer+ T cells and CD4+, regulatory and CD8+ subsets were not yet sequenced. Clonality of TRB repertoires was high in active COVID-19; recovery brought above-healthy diversity and richness.

V lost 6 bases to trimming and J lost 1 base, with 12 bases between them. The CDR3 is made up of 14 amino acids. The specimen was blood. This TCR came from a human donor who had recovered from COVID-19. This chain uses TRBV12-3 or TRBV12-4 with TRBJ2-5; weak D call: TRBD1 (5 bases). The DNA of the CDR3 is TGTGCCAGCAGCTACGGACAAACCCAAGAGACCCAGTACTTC. The encoded protein is CASSYGQTQETQYF.